The 23 T cell receptor beta chains given below trace back to one sample, sequenced in a study of blood T cell repertoires in COVID-19. The repertoire was sequenced with immunoSEQ multiplex PCR; TCRdb's copy has only in-frame clones and lacks some. The sample has more than 110,000 clones, under 90% seen once. Sequenced input: PBMCs or T cells enriched from blood (not recorded which). These receptor sequences come from a woman aged 18-29 years who had been exposed to COVID-19.

The genes are TRBV29-1 and TRBJ1-2; TRBD1 agrees at 7 bases. CDR1 is SQVTM, CDR2 ANQGSEA, per germline. This CDR3 contains 15 residues. Trimming removed 4 bases from V and 4 bases from J; junction bases left unmatched: 12. The CDR3 DNA follows: TGCAGCGTTGCGACAGGGTCTCAGGTGCCCTATGGCTACACCTTC. Its translation: CSVATGSQVPYGYTF.

This chain links TRBV5-4 with TRBJ1-2; 7 nucleotides align to TRBD1. The V segment lost 1 base and the J segment 3 bases; nucleotides outside the gene matches: 6. CDR1 is SGHNT and CDR2 is YYREEE in the germline V gene (reference sequence). The CDR3 runs to 15 residues. The CDR3 sequence is CASSLLQGIDYGYTF. CDR3 coding DNA: TGTGCCAGCAGCTTGTTACAGGGGATCGACTATGGCTACACCTTC.

In this sample, this clone turned up many times. V and J are TRBV6-5 and TRBJ1-2, with 7 bases matching TRBD1. The CDR3 is 13 amino acids. J was trimmed by 6 bases and V by 6 bases; bases with no gene match: 7. Germline V gene lookup returns CDR1 MNHEY and CDR2 SVGAGI. CDR3 amino acids: CASRLGGFNGYTF. CDR3 nucleotides: TGTGCCAGCAGACTAGGGGGCTTCAATGGCTACACCTTC.

This chain joins TRBV3-1 (or the pseudogene TRBV3-2) and TRBJ2-7; the match to TRBD2 covers 7 bases. From germline, CDR1 is LGHDT and CDR2 YNNKEL (reference sequence). V lost 1 base and J lost 2; bases outside the gene matches: 5. The CDR3 spans 15 residues. DNA of the CDR3: TGTGCCAGCAGCCAAGCTCGTGCGGGGGCCTACGAGCAGTACTTC. The encoded protein is CASSQARAGAYEQYF.

This chain uses TRBV6-1 with TRBJ2-1, with 7 bases aligning to TRBD2. Trimming removed 1 base from V and 8 bases from J; junction bases left unmatched: 8. This CDR3 comprises 15 residues. CDR1 is MNHNS and CDR2 is SASEGT in the germline V gene. In DNA, the CDR3 is TGTGCCAGCAGTGAAGATGCAACTAGCGTCGATGAGCAGTTCTTC. Protein sequence: CASSEDATSVDEQFF.

This chain uses TRBV5-1 with TRBJ1-4; TRBD1 matches 12 bases. This CDR3 comprises 15 residues. The V and J ends lost 2 bases and 8 bases, in that order; junction bases with no gene match: 4. CDR1 and CDR2 (germline): SGHRS, YFSETQ. The DNA for the CDR3 is TGCGCCAGCAGCTTTACCGGGACAGGGGGCGAAAAACTGTTTTTT. It yields the protein CASSFTGTGGEKLFF.

V is TRBV7-8 and J is TRBJ2-3; 11 bases are a match to TRBD2. Germline CDR1 is SGHVS and CDR2 is FQNEAQ. This CDR3 comprises 16 residues. V dropped 7 bases and J dropped 7; count of bases not matched to a gene: 13. This CDR3 reads CASTSRQLAGAHTQYF. The CDR3 region has the DNA TGTGCCAGCACCTCAAGACAACTAGCGGGAGCCCATACGCAGTATTTT. The full variable domain, rest sourced from reference TRBV7-8 and TRBJ2-3, is GAGVSQSPRYKVAKRGQDVALRCDPISGHVSLFWYQQALGQGPEFLTYFQNEAQLDKSGLPSDRFFAERPEGSVSTLKIQRTQQEDSAVYLCASTSRQLAGAHTQYFGPGTRLTVL.

The rearrangement joins TRBV4-3 to TRBJ2-7; D unclear. There are 17 residues in the CDR3. The V end lost 0 bases, the J end lost 2 bases, and 17 bases lay between the germline ends. CDR1 and CDR2 (germline): LGHNA, YSLEER. CDR3 nucleotide sequence: TGCGCCAGCAGCCAAGAATTTCGTGGTGGGCTACCCTACGAGCAGTACTTC. It codes for CASSQEFRGGLPYEQYF.

The rearrangement links TRBV28 to TRBJ1-5; D is undetermined. Germline loops: CDR1 MDHEN, CDR2 SYDVKM. This CDR3 has 12 residues. The V end lost 4 bases, the J end lost 6 bases, and 7 bases lay between the germline ends. The CDR3: CASSSRPQPQHF. The CDR3 bases are TGTGCCAGCAGTTCCCGTCCTCAGCCCCAGCATTTT.

The chain links TRBV24-1 to TRBJ1-4; D uncertain. V lost 0 bases and J 8 bases, leaving 6 bases between the germline ends. Per the germline V gene, CDR1 is KGHDR and CDR2 is SFDVKD. The CDR3 runs 13 residues. Written as DNA, the CDR3 is TGTGCCACCAGTGATTTGTCTCAGGAAAAACTGTTTTTT. Translating it yields CATSDLSQEKLFF.

V gene TRBV10-3 combines with J gene TRBJ1-5; tentative D call: TRBD1 (6 bases). The CDR3 is 17 residues long. V lost 3 bases and J 4 bases, leaving 19 bases between the germline ends. The germline V gene encodes CDR1 ENHRY and CDR2 SYGVKD. This CDR3 reads CAISEGDKGTGNQPQHF. For the CDR3, the DNA is TGTGCCATCAGTGAAGGGGACAAAGGAACGGGAAATCAGCCCCAGCATTTT.

The chain links TRBV30 to TRBJ1-5; D uncertain. The CDR3 runs 17 residues. In germline, CDR1 is GTSNPN, CDR2 SVGIG (reference sequence). The germline V and J ends were trimmed by 3 bases and 4 bases, with 22 bases remaining between them. DNA for the CDR3: TGTGCCTGGAGGTTGGGCCATTCCGACAATCCGAATCAGCCCCAGCATTTT. Protein: CAWRLGHSDNPNQPQHF. Variable domain in full (rest from reference TRBV30 and TRBJ1-5): SQTIHQWPATLVQPVGSPLSLECTVEGTSNPNLYWYRQAAGRGLQLLFYSVGIGQISSEVPQNLSASRPQDRQFILSSKKLLLSDSGFYLCAWRLGHSDNPNQPQHFGDGTRLSIL.

The chain recombines TRBV27 with TRBJ2-2; 9 bases map to TRBD1. Germline assignment: CDR1 MNHEY and CDR2 SMNVEV (reference sequence). Trimming removed 3 bases from V and 5 bases from J; junction bases left unmatched: 4. CDR3 length: 15 residues. DNA for the CDR3: TGTGCCAGCAGTTTCCCTGGACAGGGGACCGGGGAGCTGTTTTTT. This translates into CASSFPGQGTGELFF.

The CDR3 protein is CASSVGATSGTGLYF. Written as DNA, the CDR3 is TGTGCCAGCAGCGTAGGTGCTACTAGCGGGACCGGGCTGTACTTC. The V and J genes are TRBV9 and TRBJ2-7; 10 bases are shared with TRBD2. Trimming cost V 0 bases and J 12 bases; bases outside gene matches: 12. Germline CDR1 SGDLS, CDR2 YYNGEE. This CDR3 has 15 amino acids.

The V call is TRBV19, the J call TRBJ1-2; tentative D call: TRBD1 (6 bases). Per the germline V gene, CDR1 is LNHDA and CDR2 is SQIVND (reference sequence). The CDR3 spans 14 residues. V lost 1 base and J 4 bases, leaving 10 bases between the germline ends. This CDR3 reads CASSIGTAFYGYTF. The DNA of the CDR3 is TGTGCCAGTAGTATAGGGACAGCGTTCTATGGCTACACCTTC.

The chain links TRBV29-1 to TRBJ1-1; TRBD1 agrees at 8 bases. CDR1 SQVTM and CDR2 ANQGSEA come from the germline V gene. This CDR3 is built from 13 residues. V lost 6 bases and J lost 3; bases outside the gene matches: 6. The CDR3 bases are TGCAGCGTGTGGAACAGGGGGGACACTGAAGCTTTCTTT. It yields the protein CSVWNRGDTEAFF.

J is TRBJ1-4 and V is TRBV21-1; the tabulated D call, TRBD1, remains unverified against the DNA. TRBV21-1 is given as a pseudogene. This CDR3 region has 13 residues. The CDR3 coding sequence is TGTGCCAGCAGCAAGGGACAGGCAAAAAAACTGTTTTTT. Translating it yields CASSKGQAKKLFF.

In its sample, this clone was seen a few times. This chain connects TRBV24-1 to TRBJ2-1; the match to TRBD2 covers 12 bases. J lost 5 bases, V lost 1 base, and 2 bases had no gene match. The CDR3 contains 16 residues. From germline, CDR1 is KGHDR and CDR2 SFDVKD. In DNA, the CDR3 is TGTGCCACCAGTGATTTTGGGACTAGCGGGCACAATGAGCAGTTCTTC. Its protein product is CATSDFGTSGHNEQFF.

The V and J genes are TRBV5-5 and TRBJ2-1; D perhaps matches TRBD2 (6 bases). V lost 2 bases to trimming and J lost 0 bases, with 21 bases between them. Germline V gene lookup returns CDR1 SGHKS and CDR2 YYEKEE (reference sequence). This CDR3 region has 19 residues. CDR3 residues: CASSFTPLQRADSYNEQFF. In nucleotides, the CDR3 is TGTGCCAGCAGCTTTACACCCCTCCAGCGGGCCGACTCCTACAATGAGCAGTTCTTC.

The CDR3 region has the DNA TGCGCCAGCAGCGTAGGGGAACCGGGACTAGTCATTCAGTACTTC. This gives the protein CASSVGEPGLVIQYF. The chain is built from TRBV5-1 and TRBJ2-4, with TRBD2 matching 8 bases. This CDR3 is 15 amino acids long. The ends lost 4 bases at V and 9 bases at J; junction bases unmatched: 12. The V gene's germline CDR1 is SGHRS and CDR2 YFSETQ.

This chain links TRBV9 with TRBJ2-3; D might be TRBD2 (5 bases). Looked up from germline, CDR1 is SGDLS and CDR2 is YYNGEE. CDR3 length: 16 residues. Trimming pared 3 bases from V and 2 bases from J, leaving 16 bases between. CDR3 nucleotide sequence: TGTGCCAGCAGCGAAAGGACTGGATGGGCCACAGATACGCAGTATTTT. Protein sequence: CASSERTGWATDTQYF.

The chain is built from TRBV5-1 and TRBJ2-2; D is possibly TRBD2 (5 bases). This CDR3 is built from 14 residues. V lost 0 bases and J lost 8, with 11 bases in between. CDR1 and CDR2 from the germline V gene are SGHRS and YFSETQ. The CDR3 region is CASSLASVAGELFF. The CDR3 DNA follows: TGCGCCAGCAGCTTGGCGTCGGTAGCGGGGGAGCTGTTTTTT.

CDR3 sequence: CASSLAGGNTIYF. The CDR3 nucleotides read TGTGCCAGCAGCTTAGCCGGTGGAAACACCATATATTTT. The chain is built from TRBV11-2 and TRBJ1-3, with unresolved D. The CDR3 is made up of 13 amino acids. Trimming pared 1 base from V and 3 bases from J, leaving 4 bases between. Germline CDR1 is SGHAT and CDR2 is FQNNGV.